A single sample gave rise to the 5 T cell receptor beta chains below, sequenced in a study of blood T cell repertoires in COVID-19. Some clones are missing from TCRdb's copy, which holds only in-frame ones; the method was immunoSEQ multiplex PCR. Of 130,000 to 150,000 clones detected, around 80% appear once; the ten largest clones hold nearly 15%. Specimen: peripheral blood. The receptors derive from a human donor with acute or convalescent COVID-19. The donor label of this sample is uncertain.

The chain recombines TRBV11-2 with TRBJ1-3; D gene uncertain. V lost 7 bases to trimming and J lost 4 bases, with 17 bases between them. Germline lookup yields CDR1 SGHAT and CDR2 FQNNGV. The CDR3 sequence is 15 residues long. DNA of the CDR3: TGTGCCAGCACCCCAGGAAGGACGGGAGGAAACACCATATATTTT. Translated: CASTPGRTGGNTIYF.

This clone was counted only a few times. The chain combines TRBV5-1 with TRBJ1-1; 7 bases agree with TRBD1. The CDR3 consists of 18 residues. The V segment lost 2 bases and the J segment 1 base; nucleotides outside the gene matches: 14. The germline gives CDR1 SGHRS, CDR2 YFSETQ. The CDR3 coding sequence is TGCGCCAGCAGCTTAATTCCTCGACAACCAGGGGGGAACACTGAAGCTTTCTTT. Residues: CASSLIPRQPGGNTEAFF.

V is TRBV29-1 and J is TRBJ2-3, with TRBD2 matching 8 bases. V was clipped by 8 bases and J by 1 base; unmatched bases: 5. CDR1 and CDR2 from the germline V gene are SQVTM and ANQGSEA. The CDR3 consists of 13 residues. CDR3 in amino acids: CSSGGLGTDTQYF. For the CDR3, the DNA is TGCAGCTCGGGGGGGCTCGGCACAGATACGCAGTATTTT.

This clone came up a few times. The chain has TRBV7-9 and TRBJ1-6, with D hard to call. CDR1 and CDR2 from the germline V gene are SEHNR and FQNEAQ (reference sequence). Trimming stripped 2 bases from V and 7 bases from J, with 6 bases between. This CDR3 has 13 residues. DNA for the CDR3: TGTGCCAGCAGCTTATACGGGAATTCACCCCTCCACTTT. It codes for CASSLYGNSPLHF.

The chain employs TRBV19 and TRBJ2-1; 8 nucleotides align to TRBD2. V lost 4 bases and J lost 10; bases outside the gene matches: 9. The length of the CDR3 is 14 residues. Germline values: CDR1 LNHDA, CDR2 SQIVND (reference sequence). CDR3 in amino acids: CASSSFRTSSEQFF. The CDR3 DNA reads TGTGCCAGTAGTAGTTTTAGGACTAGCTCAGAGCAGTTCTTC.